The sequence of this T cell receptor beta chain was determined in a study of regulatory T cells in long-lasting Graves disease. The sample holds a few counts of this clonotype. Its antigen remains unknown. Study-level findings and limits: Persistent Graves' patients showed reduced TCR diversity versus newly diagnosed patients. Accuracy might have suffered from few samples. Peripheral blood was the sole material, not thyroid tissue.

The CDR3 loop spans 16 amino acids. The germline CDR1 and CDR2 sequences are LGHDT and YNNKEL (reference sequence). V lost 0 bases and J 0 bases, leaving 12 bases between the germline ends. Time point defined: persistent/refractory GD, antithyroid drugs over 5 years with positive TRAb. With RNA extracted from PBMCs as input, the TCR library was made. HTBI primers from iRepertoire and Arm-PCR of CDR3 regions yielded the TCR beta libraries. TCRdb re-derived calls from the multiplex PCR reads in MiXCR, one entry per CDR3 protein. The repertoire has roughly 400,000 distinct CDR3 sequences, 21% of them found once; the top ten carry 13% to 15%.

The specimen comprised peripheral blood mononuclear cells (PBMCs), sampled when the disease was refractory, from a patient treated with antithyroid drugs. The V and J genes are TRBV3-1 and TRBJ2-7; D is perhaps TRBD2 (6 bases). The receptor comes from a female donor with Graves disease. CDR3 in DNA: TGTGCCAGCAGCCAAGAGGTTCGCGGGACCTCCTACGAGCAGTACTTC. Translation gives CASSQEVRGTSYEQYF.